Listed below are T cell receptor beta chains from one sample, sequenced in a study of T cells in Graves' hyperthyroidism and ophthalmopathy. A single record per CDR3 protein comes from TCRdb applying MiXCR to the multiplex PCR reads. The top ten hold roughly an eighth of the sample, which has around 600,000 distinct CDR3 sequences, roughly 15% seen once. The sample consisted of blood. The receptors stem from a woman in her forties or fifties with Graves' ophthalmopathy. The CDR3 runs from the conserved cysteine through the conserved F or W. Each record gives: V gene, D gene, clone size, J gene, CDR3 protein, CDR3 DNA. A D gene is named only where the DNA matches it firmly. Expanded clones get a size class; other rows say once, few or many, or leave the size out.

TRBV29-1	-	few	TRBJ2-5	CSVETPGSGQETQYF	TGCAGCGTTGAAACGCCCGGGAGCGGACAAGAGACCCAGTACTTC
TRBV15	TRBD2	many	TRBJ2-5	CATSSPTGTRRETQYF	TGTGCCACCAGCAGCCCGACCGGGACTAGGAGAGAGACCCAGTACTTC
TRBV28	-	many	TRBJ1-5	CASSAGQAVIQPQHF	TGTGCCAGCTCCGCGGGACAAGCGGTGATCCAGCCCCAGCATTTT
TRBV20-1	-	many	TRBJ2-5	CSPRYQETQYF	TGCAGTCCGAGGTACCAAGAGACCCAGTACTTC
TRBV29-1	-	few	TRBJ2-5	CSVFRSETQYF	TGCAGCGTTTTTAGGAGTGAGACCCAGTACTTC
TRBV20-1	-	many	TRBJ2-5	CSARVPVGETQYF	TGCAGTGCTAGAGTCCCAGTTGGCGAGACCCAGTACTTC
TRBV19	-	-	TRBJ1-5	CASMGQYSNQPQHF	TGTGCCAGTATGGGTCAGTATAGCAATCAGCCCCAGCATTTT
TRBV10-3	-	few	TRBJ2-1	CAISESSGYNEQFF	TGTGCCATCAGTGAGTCGAGCGGGTACAATGAGCAGTTCTTC
TRBV6-1	-	many	TRBJ1-2	CASSRSDGYGYTF	TGTGCCAGCAGCCGTTCGGACGGATATGGCTACACCTTC
TRBV4-1	TRBD2	many	TRBJ2-7	CASSQGLGGRSEQYF	TGCGCCAGCAGCCAAGGCTTGGGGGGGAGAAGCGAGCAGTACTTC
TRBV3-1	TRBD2	many	TRBJ2-1	CASSQRLAGESGEQFF	TGTGCCAGCAGCCAGAGACTAGCGGGAGAATCCGGTGAGCAGTTCTTC
TRBV13	-	many	TRBJ2-7	CASSRAGFYEQYF	TGTGCCAGCAGCCGCGCAGGGTTCTACGAGCAGTACTTC
TRBV12-3/TRBV12-4	-	medium-sized	TRBJ2-1	CASRPSGTSYNEQFF	TGTGCCAGCAGGCCCTCGGGGACCTCCTACAATGAGCAGTTCTTC
TRBV29-1	TRBD1	-	TRBJ2-1	CSVEVAQGAEQFF	TGCAGCGTTGAAGTTGCACAGGGGGCTGAGCAGTTCTTC
TRBV24-1	TRBD2	few	TRBJ2-2	CATSGRLFDTGELFF	TGTGCCACTAGCGGGAGGCTTTTCGACACCGGGGAGCTGTTTTTT
TRBV28	-	many	TRBJ2-7	CASSWLANYEQYF	TGTGCCAGCAGTTGGCTCGCTAACTACGAGCAGTACTTC
TRBV20-1	TRBD2	-	TRBJ2-5	CSACPEREAMKTQYF	TGCAGTGCTTGCCCTGAGCGGGAGGCGATGAAGACCCAGTACTTC
TRBV7-9	TRBD2	-	TRBJ2-5	CASSQELAGGDETQYF	TGTGCCAGCAGCCAAGAGCTAGCGGGAGGAGATGAGACCCAGTACTTC
TRBV7-9	TRBD1	few	TRBJ2-6	CASSWPETGSSGANVLTF	TGTGCCAGCAGCTGGCCGGAGACAGGGTCCTCTGGGGCCAACGTCCTGACTTTC
TRBV5-1	-	-	TRBJ2-5	CASSLALGGYFQETQYF	TGCGCCAGCAGCTTGGCGTTGGGGGGATACTTCCAAGAGACCCAGTACTTC
TRBV7-2	TRBD1	many	TRBJ1-4	CASSLTLGQGGVLGTNEKLFF	TGTGCCAGCAGCTTAACCCTGGGACAGGGGGGAGTGTTGGGAACTAATGAAAAACTGTTTTTT
TRBV18	-	many	TRBJ2-2	CASSPLMTSSLTGELFF	TGTGCCAGCTCACCCCTAATGACTAGTAGCCTCACCGGGGAGCTGTTTTTT
TRBV11-3	-	many	TRBJ2-5	CASSLDFGETQYF	TGTGCCAGCAGCTTAGATTTCGGGGAGACCCAGTACTTC
TRBV28	-	many	TRBJ1-1	CASSLSGVSEAFF	TGTGCCAGCAGTTTATCCGGAGTCTCTGAAGCTTTCTTT
TRBV20-1	TRBD2	-	TRBJ2-7	CSAREGSGPYEQYF	TGCAGTGCTAGAGAAGGTAGCGGGCCTTACGAGCAGTACTTC
TRBV3-1	-	many	TRBJ1-2	CASSQEWTYGYTF	TGTGCCAGCAGCCAAGAATGGACCTATGGCTACACCTTC
TRBV28	TRBD2	few	TRBJ2-5	CASSIGTSGSGETQYF	TGTGCCAGCAGTATAGGGACTAGCGGGAGTGGCGAGACCCAGTACTTC
TRBV9	-	-	TRBJ2-2	CASSVPSEPGELFF	TGTGCCAGCAGCGTACCCTCCGAGCCCGGGGAGCTGTTTTTT
TRBV18	-	-	TRBJ2-1	CASSHRGVVISYNEQFF	TGTGCCAGTTCACATCGCGGGGTTGTTATTTCCTACAATGAGCAGTTCTTC
TRBV18	-	many	TRBJ2-2	CASSPPQDTGELFF	TGTGCCAGCTCACCACCACAGGACACCGGGGAGCTGTTTTTT
TRBV7-7	-	-	TRBJ2-1	CASSPGEQGYNEQFF	TGTGCTAGCAGCCCTGGAGAACAGGGATACAATGAGCAGTTCTTC
TRBV10-3	-	-	TRBJ2-3	CATSGSSESDTQYF	TGTGCCACCAGCGGCAGTAGCGAGTCAGATACGCAGTATTTT